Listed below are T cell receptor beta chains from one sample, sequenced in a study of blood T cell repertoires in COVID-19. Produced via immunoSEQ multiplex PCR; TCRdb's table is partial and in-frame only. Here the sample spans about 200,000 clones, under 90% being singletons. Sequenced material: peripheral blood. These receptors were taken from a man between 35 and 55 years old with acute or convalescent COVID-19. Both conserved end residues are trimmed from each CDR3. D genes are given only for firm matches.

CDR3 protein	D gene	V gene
ASSLAEPTGELF	-	TRBV19
ASSSSPGQPQH	-	TRBV5-1
ATSGTPVREQY	-	TRBV27
ASRATGLETQY	-	TRBV27
ASSQGRLAQETQY	TRBD2	TRBV3-1/TRBV3-2
ASSFGQDYGYT	TRBD1	TRBV7-2
ASSLPSGPSTDTQY	TRBD2	TRBV5-1
ASSPSGGLPYEQY	TRBD1	TRBV5-4
ASSLVGTGELF	-	TRBV12-3/TRBV12-4
ASSETRVREKLF	-	TRBV6-1
ATRLGGLVLGYT	-	TRBV6-5
ASSLGGGFWDGYT	-	TRBV11-2
ASSYLGQGTDTQY	TRBD1	TRBV6-2/TRBV6-3
ASSPGTGGIVDEQY	TRBD1	TRBV6-2/TRBV6-3
ASSQDVRVGYGYT	-	TRBV4-1
ASSHRSLAGAYYNEQF	TRBD2	TRBV27
ASSTDTIYGYT	-	TRBV11-2
ASSHSGGEAETQY	TRBD2	TRBV19
ASSFGGAGELF	-	TRBV12-3/TRBV12-4
ASSPGLAATQY	TRBD2	TRBV10-1
ASRLAGAALTDTQY	TRBD2	TRBV2
SVSTAGDYGYT	-	TRBV20-1
ASSQSPGSKNQPQH	-	TRBV6-2/TRBV6-3
ASRRDSGREQF	-	TRBV27
ASSPRGQGTGYEQY	TRBD1	TRBV7-9
ASSLQTTNEKLF	-	TRBV5-1
ASRALRVVDTEAF	-	TRBV27
ASSPLGGNTEAF	-	TRBV5-1
ASSYSDYNGELF	-	TRBV6-2/TRBV6-3
ASSLVGGAGEKLF	-	TRBV11-2
ASSSNTGGPYEQY	TRBD1	TRBV7-2
ASSLQGPGTEAF	-	TRBV5-1
ASSSGANNSPLH	-	TRBV27
ASSQDWGPNYEQY	-	TRBV3-1/TRBV3-2
YFGPRGGGLNEQF	-	TRBV27
ASSYAGTGVNTEAF	TRBD1	TRBV6-5
ASSQTGQTFTDTQY	TRBD1	TRBV4-3
ASSENGVGNQPQH	-	TRBV6-5
ASSYPFGFQAQGYEQY	-	TRBV6-2/TRBV6-3
ASSPVLYNEQF	-	TRBV2
AWSSRQNNQPQH	-	TRBV30
ASSEGQGGNTIY	TRBD1	TRBV6-1
ASSPTGGDEQY	-	TRBV12-3/TRBV12-4
ASSVGGPGHHY	-	TRBV9
ASSTRGGFTDTQY	TRBD2	TRBV7-6
ASSSRQGATFSGANVLT	TRBD1	TRBV9
ASFPQGVSTEAF	TRBD1	TRBV5-1
SVEMLGSNEKLF	-	TRBV29-1
ASSLGRRGYEQY	-	TRBV5-1